This T cell receptor beta chain derives from a study of radiotherapy plus CTLA-4 blockade in lung cancer. Some clones are missing from TCRdb's copy, which holds only in-frame ones; the method was immunoSEQ multiplex PCR. The profile shows 45,000 to 60,000 clones, around 79% of them singletons. As concerns this clone: The antigen remains unidentified.

Study-wide results and caveats: TCR clones from tumors expanded in blood after radiotherapy plus ipilimumab. Early shifts in blood T cell clones, with interferon-beta, reportedly predicted response best.

The CDR3 is made up of 15 amino acids. The V gene's germline CDR1 is SGHTA and CDR2 FQGNSA. V lost 5 bases, J lost 6 bases, and 7 bases stayed unmatched. This specimen was peripheral blood, taken from a patient treated with radiotherapy plus ipilimumab. The V gene is TRBV7-2, the J gene TRBJ2-1; the match to TRBD2 covers 10 bases. This clonotype was obtained from a human donor with non-small cell lung cancer whose response to radiotherapy plus ipilimumab could not be evaluated. The CDR3 spells CASSPGTSVLNEQFF. Here the CDR3 DNA reads TGTGCCAGCAGCCCCGGGACTAGCGTACTCAATGAGCAGTTCTTC.